This passage covers 21 T cell receptor beta chains from one sample sequenced in a study of patients and donors after allogeneic stem cell transplantation (TCRdb year 2020). The receptor library was made with RT-PCR. The instrument given in TCRdb is NextSeq 550. TCRdb passed the public sequencing reads through fastp at Q25 and MiXCR, retaining productive beta sequences. CDR3 protein sequences are deduplicated, and each keeps its most common genes and DNA. Here the sample has hundreds of thousands of distinct CDR3 sequences; about a sixth occur a single time. The top ten clonotypes cover around 7.9% of the sample. The sample was blood, either unsorted or a sorted T cell fraction (not recorded which). These receptors all come from a human donor who was either an allogeneic HSCT recipient or a stem cell or donor lymphocyte infusion donor (not recorded which). It is not recorded whose cells these are; they may come from a transplant donor.

This clonotype has at least ten counts. DNA of the CDR3: TGCAGTGCTAGAAGTGAGGTTCCCAAAAACATTCAGTACTTC. It is translated as CSARSEVPKNIQYF. This chain joins TRBV20-1 and TRBJ2-4; no firm D call. Germline CDR1 reads DFQATT; CDR2 reads SNEGSKA (reference sequence). The ends were cut back, 2 bases at V and 2 bases at J, with 10 bases in the middle. This CDR3 contains 14 residues.

This clonotype was recorded a few times. The chain has TRBV25-1 and TRBJ2-5, with a tentative D call TRBD1 (5 bases). This CDR3 comprises 15 residues. Germline loops: CDR1 MGHDK, CDR2 SYGVNS. Deletions cut 2 bases from V and 5 bases from J, with 15 bases between. The CDR3, as DNA: TGTGCCAGCAGTGAACAACCGACAGATGTTGAGACCCAGTACTTC. Translated: CASSEQPTDVETQYF.

The gene calls are TRBV20-1 and TRBJ2-5; 8 bases agree with TRBD1. With 0 bases clipped from V and 7 bases from J, the junction kept 16 bases outside the gene matches. The length of the CDR3 is 17 residues. The germline V gene encodes CDR1 DFQATT and CDR2 SNEGSKA (reference sequence). The CDR3 DNA sequence: TGCAGTGCTAGAGATACAGGGGGTGTGGGGCAAAGGAGGACCCAGTACTTC. Its protein is CSARDTGGVGQRRTQYF.

The CDR3 region is CASSQPGQTTRQFF. In nucleotides, the CDR3 is TGTGCCAGCAGCCAACCGGGACAGACGACTAGGCAGTTCTTC. The V call is TRBV3-1, the J call TRBJ2-1; D might be TRBD1 (7 bases). Trimming took 2 bases from V and 12 from J, leaving 17 bases between them. The CDR3 has 14 residues. The germline V gene encodes CDR1 LGHDT and CDR2 YNNKEL (reference sequence).

This clonotype was observed at least ten times. CDR3 coding DNA: TGTGCCAGCAGTCCCGCCCGGGAGGGCGAGCAGTACTTC. As protein: CASSPAREGEQYF. The rearrangement joins TRBV12-3 or TRBV12-4 to TRBJ2-7, with TRBD2 matching 8 bases. With V trimmed by 5 bases and J by 6 bases, 6 bases remained unmatched. CDR3 length equals 13 residues.

This rearrangement joins TRBV27 to TRBJ2-7, with unresolved D. V was pared by 0 bases and J by 4 bases, with 7 bases between. CDR3 length equals 13 residues. Germline V gene lookup returns CDR1 MNHEY and CDR2 SMNVEV (reference sequence). CDR3 nucleotide sequence: TGTGCCAGCAGTTTATCGTACGGGTACGAGCAGTACTTC. This encodes CASSLSYGYEQYF.

The chain is built from TRBV10-3 and TRBJ1-5; TRBD1 matches at 8 bases. V lost 2 bases and J lost 5; bases outside the gene matches: 5. The CDR3 has 15 residues. The germline V gene encodes CDR1 ENHRY and CDR2 SYGVKD. DNA of the CDR3: TGTGCCATCAGTGAGGCGGTACAGGGGGATCAGCCCCAGCATTTT. The encoded protein is CAISEAVQGDQPQHF.

This chain links TRBV7-8 with TRBJ1-6; TRBD1 matches 9 bases. This CDR3 region has 14 residues. The V and J ends lost 8 bases and 10 bases, in that order; junction bases with no gene match: 9. Germline CDR1 SGHVS, CDR2 FQNEAQ. The DNA of the CDR3 is TGTGCCAGCGGGTCGGGGACAGGGTTCTCACCCCTCCACTTT. Its translation: CASGSGTGFSPLHF.

This clonotype has just a few counts. The rearrangement uses TRBV5-1 and TRBJ2-5; 10 positions match TRBD2. The CDR3 runs 19 residues. With V trimmed by 0 bases and J by 4 bases, 15 bases remained unmatched. CDR1 and CDR2 (germline): SGHRS, YFSETQ. The CDR3 bases are TGCGCCAGCAGCTTGGTGAGGTCTAGCGGGGGCCACCTGGGAGAGACCCAGTACTTC. This codes for CASSLVRSSGGHLGETQYF. The full variable domain, with the rest looked up from reference TRBV5-1 and TRBJ2-5, is KAGVTQTPRYLIKTRGQQVTLSCSPISGHRSVSWYQQTPGQGLQFLFEYFSETQRNKGNFPGRFSGRQFSNSRSEMNVSTLELGDSALYLCASSLVRSSGGHLGETQYFGPGTRLLVL.

This clonotype turned up a few times. V usage is TRBV24-1 and J usage is TRBJ2-6; D not certain. The CDR3 runs 14 residues. Trimming pared 5 bases from V and 1 base from J, leaving 5 bases between. The germline CDR1 and CDR2 sequences are KGHDR and SFDVKD. The CDR3 loop reads CATSAGSGANVLTF. The CDR3 nucleotides read TGTGCCACCAGTGCCGGGTCTGGGGCCAACGTCCTGACTTTC.

The chain's CDR3 is CASSLGGQGRLGYTF. For the CDR3, the DNA is TGCGCCAGCAGCCTCGGGGGACAGGGGCGTCTTGGCTACACCTTC. This rearrangement joins TRBV5-1 to TRBJ1-2; TRBD1 matches at 10 bases. In germline, CDR1 is SGHRS, CDR2 YFSETQ. J gave up 7 bases and V 4 bases, and 10 bases lay outside the gene matches. This CDR3 region has 15 residues.

This clonotype was detected only a few times. This chain joins TRBV25-1 and TRBJ1-6; tentative D call: TRBD1 (5 bases). The V and J ends lost 6 bases and 8 bases respectively, with 14 bases between them. CDR1 and CDR2 from the germline V gene are MGHDK and SYGVNS. The CDR3 consists of 14 residues. The CDR3 sequence: CASRVGTRDSPLHF. In nucleotides, the CDR3 is TGTGCCAGCAGGGTCGGGACGAGGGATTCACCCCTCCACTTT.

At least ten counts were recorded for this clonotype. V usage is TRBV29-1 and J usage is TRBJ2-7, with TRBD1 matching over 7 bases. The CDR3 length is 14 residues. Trimming cost V 7 bases and J 0 bases; bases outside gene matches: 9. Germline V lookup: CDR1 SQVTM, CDR2 ANQGSEA. The CDR3 spells CSANRDSSSYEQYF. CDR3 sequence (DNA): TGCAGCGCGAACCGGGACAGCAGCTCCTACGAGCAGTACTTC.

This clonotype showed up just a few times. The chain is built from TRBV20-1 and TRBJ1-1; D remains unclear. The germline V gene has CDR1 DFQATT and CDR2 SNEGSKA (reference sequence). The CDR3 covers 11 residues. V was clipped by 5 bases and J by 5 bases, with 9 bases between them. The CDR3 loop is CSAPDRTEAFF. CDR3 DNA: TGCAGTGCTCCGGATCGGACTGAAGCTTTCTTT.

A few counts support this clonotype. The chain couples TRBV6-4 to TRBJ2-1; 11 bases match TRBD2. The V segment lost 5 bases and the J segment 4 bases; nucleotides outside the gene matches: 10. Germline V gene data show CDR1 as MRHNA and CDR2 as SNTAGT. The CDR3 spans 17 residues. The CDR3 DNA follows: TGTGCCAGCAGTCCTTTTAGCGGGGGGGCCAGTTACAATGAGCAGTTCTTC. Encoded protein: CASSPFSGGASYNEQFF.

This clonotype was counted a few times. The chain couples TRBV12-3 or TRBV12-4 to TRBJ2-5; TRBD1 matches at 9 bases. Losses at the gene ends were 6 bases for V and 4 bases for J; bases not matched to a gene: 9. The CDR3 length is 15 residues. DNA for the CDR3: TGTGCCAGCAGCAAGTACCGGGACAGGGTAGAGACCCAGTACTTC. It encodes CASSKYRDRVETQYF.

The chain carries TRBV9 and TRBJ1-2; the match to TRBD1 covers 9 bases. Germline V lookup: CDR1 SGDLS, CDR2 YYNGEE. With V trimmed by 0 bases and J by 2 bases, 8 bases remained unmatched. The CDR3 is 17 residues long. The CDR3 loop reads CASSVDRLTGGNYGYTF. As DNA, the CDR3 is TGTGCCAGCAGCGTAGACCGCCTGACAGGGGGGAACTATGGCTACACCTTC.

Written as DNA, the CDR3 is TGTGCCAGCAGTGTACAGGGGGGAGTCTCCTACGAGCAGTACTTC. This gives the protein CASSVQGGVSYEQYF. The chain links TRBV12-3 or TRBV12-4 to TRBJ2-7, with 8 bases fitting TRBD1. There are 15 residues in the CDR3. V shed 5 bases and J 0 bases; nucleotides not matched to a gene: 6.

This chain uses TRBV25-1 with TRBJ1-2, with unresolved D. The germline CDR1 and CDR2 sequences are MGHDK and SYGVNS. The V and J ends lost 6 bases and 8 bases respectively, with 13 bases between them. CDR3 length equals 12 residues. The CDR3 DNA follows: TGTGCCAGCAGCCTGGGGAGGGCCGGCTACACCTTC. Its protein is CASSLGRAGYTF.

V usage is TRBV12-3 or TRBV12-4 and J usage is TRBJ2-1; D unclear. This CDR3 contains 15 residues. Between the trimmed V and J ends, which lost 4 bases and 4 bases, there was a span of 14 bases. DNA of the CDR3: TGTGCCAGCAGTTCGCGAGCCTTGGGATACAATGAGCAGTTCTTC. As protein: CASSSRALGYNEQFF.

This clonotype has at least ten counts. The genes are TRBV12-3 or TRBV12-4 and TRBJ2-4; D remains unclear. This CDR3 comprises 11 residues. The V end was cut by 4 bases, the J end by 7 bases, with 5 bases between. The CDR3 is CASSSRNIQYF. The DNA for the CDR3 is TGTGCCAGCAGTTCCAGGAACATTCAGTACTTC.